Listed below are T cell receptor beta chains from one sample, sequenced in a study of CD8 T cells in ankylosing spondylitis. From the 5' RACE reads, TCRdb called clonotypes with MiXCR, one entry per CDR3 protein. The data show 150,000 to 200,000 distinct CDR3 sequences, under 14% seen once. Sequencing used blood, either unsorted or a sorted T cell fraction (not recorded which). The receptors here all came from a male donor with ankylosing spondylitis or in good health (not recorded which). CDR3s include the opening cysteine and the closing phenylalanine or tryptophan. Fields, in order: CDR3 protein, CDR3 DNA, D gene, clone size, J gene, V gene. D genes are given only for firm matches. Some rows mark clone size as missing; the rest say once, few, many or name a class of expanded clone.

cdr3_aa: CASSLEIGTGELFF
cdr3_nt: TGCGCCAGCAGCTTGGAGATTGGGACCGGGGAGCTGTTTTTT
d_call: .
clone_size: .
j_call: TRBJ2-2
v_call: TRBV5-1

cdr3_aa: CASSYPGKVAGVLYF
cdr3_nt: TGTGCCAGCAGTTACCCTGGAAAGGTAGCGGGGGTCCTTTACTTC
d_call: TRBD2
clone_size: .
j_call: TRBJ2-5
v_call: TRBV6-2/TRBV6-3

cdr3_aa: CATSREGLELEQFF
cdr3_nt: TGTGCCACCAGCAGAGAGGGACTAGAGCTTGAGCAGTTCTTC
d_call: TRBD2
clone_size: many
j_call: TRBJ2-1
v_call: TRBV15

cdr3_aa: CSVEREPYNEQFF
cdr3_nt: TGCAGCGTTGAGAGGGAGCCCTACAATGAGCAGTTCTTC
d_call: .
clone_size: many
j_call: TRBJ2-1
v_call: TRBV29-1

cdr3_aa: CASGWGTGGGETQYF
cdr3_nt: TGTGCTAGTGGTTGGGGGACAGGGGGCGGCGAGACCCAGTACTTC
d_call: TRBD1
clone_size: few
j_call: TRBJ2-5
v_call: TRBV12-5

cdr3_aa: CSASALILPGGDEQYF
cdr3_nt: TGCAGTGCTAGCGCGCTAATTCTCCCCGGGGGGGACGAGCAGTACTTC
d_call: TRBD2
clone_size: few
j_call: TRBJ2-7
v_call: TRBV20-1

cdr3_aa: CASSLGGGDGANVLTF
cdr3_nt: TGTGCCAGCAGCTTAGGGGGGGGCGATGGGGCCAACGTCCTGACTTTC
d_call: .
clone_size: .
j_call: TRBJ2-6
v_call: TRBV7-2

cdr3_aa: CSVTWVARGTTGELFF
cdr3_nt: TGCAGCGTAACATGGGTGGCCAGGGGGACAACCGGGGAGCTGTTTTTT
d_call: TRBD1
clone_size: many
j_call: TRBJ2-2
v_call: TRBV29-1

cdr3_aa: CASSGLEIAGELFF
cdr3_nt: TGTGCCAGCTCGGGACTAGAGATCGCCGGGGAGCTGTTTTTT
d_call: TRBD2
clone_size: many
j_call: TRBJ2-2
v_call: TRBV5-6

cdr3_aa: CASTFDGSSYNEQFF
cdr3_nt: TGTGCCAGCACCTTTGACGGAAGCTCCTACAATGAGCAGTTCTTC
d_call: .
clone_size: .
j_call: TRBJ2-1
v_call: TRBV12-3/TRBV12-4

cdr3_aa: CASSQDRGKAFF
cdr3_nt: TGCGCCAGCAGTCAGGACAGGGGAAAAGCTTTCTTT
d_call: TRBD1
clone_size: many
j_call: TRBJ1-1
v_call: TRBV10-2

cdr3_aa: CASSPQSLQARTYEQYF
cdr3_nt: TGTGCCAGCTCACCACAGTCGTTACAGGCACGTACCTACGAGCAGTACTTC
d_call: .
clone_size: once
j_call: TRBJ2-7
v_call: TRBV18

cdr3_aa: CSVGRGTEAFF
cdr3_nt: TGCAGCGTTGGCAGGGGGACTGAAGCTTTCTTT
d_call: TRBD1
clone_size: few
j_call: TRBJ1-1
v_call: TRBV29-1

cdr3_aa: CASSSWVDSDNYGYTF
cdr3_nt: TGTGCCAGCAGCTCATGGGTAGACAGCGATAACTATGGCTACACCTTC
d_call: .
clone_size: many
j_call: TRBJ1-2
v_call: TRBV7-8

cdr3_aa: CSVGQGGSVTEAFF
cdr3_nt: TGCAGCGTTGGACAGGGAGGATCAGTCACTGAAGCTTTCTTT
d_call: TRBD1
clone_size: few
j_call: TRBJ1-1
v_call: TRBV29-1

cdr3_aa: CASGRFFFSGQVKYEQYF
cdr3_nt: TGTGCCAGCGGCCGTTTTTTTTTTAGCGGGCAAGTCAAGTACGAGCAGTACTTC
d_call: TRBD2
clone_size: many
j_call: TRBJ2-7
v_call: TRBV28

cdr3_aa: CASSPTVQTQYF
cdr3_nt: TGTGCCAGCAGCCCCACGGTACAGACCCAGTACTTC
d_call: .
clone_size: .
j_call: TRBJ2-5
v_call: TRBV7-2

cdr3_aa: CASSLKLTGAFF
cdr3_nt: TGTGCCAGCAGCTTGAAACTCACTGGGGCTTTCTTT
d_call: .
clone_size: many
j_call: TRBJ1-1
v_call: TRBV5-6

cdr3_aa: CASSLSPGKDTQYF
cdr3_nt: TGTGCCAGCAGCTTGTCACCCGGGAAAGATACGCAGTATTTT
d_call: .
clone_size: .
j_call: TRBJ2-3
v_call: TRBV5-8

cdr3_aa: CSVGSGQLPWETQYF
cdr3_nt: TGCAGCGTTGGATCCGGACAGCTCCCCTGGGAGACCCAGTACTTC
d_call: .
clone_size: .
j_call: TRBJ2-5
v_call: TRBV29-1

cdr3_aa: CSAGFGTSGGQQFF
cdr3_nt: TGCAGTGCTGGCTTTGGGACTAGCGGGGGGCAGCAGTTCTTC
d_call: TRBD2
clone_size: .
j_call: TRBJ2-1
v_call: TRBV20-1

cdr3_aa: CATSRVQETQYF
cdr3_nt: TGTGCCACCAGCAGAGTTCAAGAGACCCAGTACTTC
d_call: .
clone_size: many
j_call: TRBJ2-5
v_call: TRBV15

cdr3_aa: CASSDQVVAKNIQYF
cdr3_nt: TGTGCCAGCAGCGACCAAGTAGTCGCCAAAAACATTCAGTACTTC
d_call: .
clone_size: .
j_call: TRBJ2-4
v_call: TRBV3-1

cdr3_aa: CASSLNQETKAFF
cdr3_nt: TGTGCCAGCAGCTTAAACCAGGAGACAAAAGCTTTCTTT
d_call: .
clone_size: .
j_call: TRBJ1-1
v_call: TRBV11-2

cdr3_aa: CASSPEGGLFAAYF
cdr3_nt: TGTGCCAGCTCCCCGGAAGGGGGCCTCTTCGCAGCGTATTTT
d_call: TRBD1
clone_size: .
j_call: TRBJ2-3
v_call: TRBV18

cdr3_aa: CSVEDYGGLSSYNEQFF
cdr3_nt: TGCAGCGTTGAAGATTATGGCGGCTTAAGCTCCTACAATGAGCAGTTCTTC
d_call: .
clone_size: few
j_call: TRBJ2-1
v_call: TRBV29-1